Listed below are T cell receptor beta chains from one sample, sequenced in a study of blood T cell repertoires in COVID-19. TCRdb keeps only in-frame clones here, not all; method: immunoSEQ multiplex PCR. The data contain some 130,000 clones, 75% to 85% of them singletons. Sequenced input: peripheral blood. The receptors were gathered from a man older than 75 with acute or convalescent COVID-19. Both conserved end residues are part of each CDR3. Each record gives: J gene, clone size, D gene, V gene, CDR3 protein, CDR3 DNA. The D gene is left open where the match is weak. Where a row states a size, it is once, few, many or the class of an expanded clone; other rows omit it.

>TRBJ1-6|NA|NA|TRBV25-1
CASSEDSRYNSPLHF
TGTGCCAGCAGTGAAGACAGCCGTTATAATTCACCCCTCCACTTT
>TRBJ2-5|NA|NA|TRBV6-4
CASSDSCTGGPQETQYF
TGTGCCAGCAGTGACTCGTGTACGGGGGGCCCACAAGAGACCCAGTACTTC
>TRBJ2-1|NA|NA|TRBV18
CASSGQSSSYNEQFF
TGTGCCAGCTCAGGACAGTCGAGCTCCTACAATGAGCAGTTCTTC
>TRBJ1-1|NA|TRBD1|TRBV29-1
CSVKTGGVNTEAFF
TGCAGCGTTAAAACAGGGGGTGTTAACACTGAAGCTTTCTTT
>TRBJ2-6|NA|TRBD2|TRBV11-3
CASSFSGGAGANVLTF
TGTGCCAGCAGCTTTAGCGGGGGGGCCGGGGCCAACGTCCTGACTTTC
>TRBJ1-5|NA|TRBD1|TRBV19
CASSIRQGRQPQHF
TGTGCCAGTAGTATCAGACAGGGCCGGCAGCCCCAGCATTTT
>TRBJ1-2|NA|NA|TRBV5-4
CASSSRQATYYGYTF
TGTGCCAGCAGCTCTCGACAGGCAACTTACTATGGCTACACCTTC
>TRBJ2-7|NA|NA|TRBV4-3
CASSQDGRGYEQYF
TGCGCCAGCAGCCAAGATGGAAGGGGGTACGAGCAGTACTTC
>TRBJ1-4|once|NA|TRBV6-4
CASSVVQGEKLFF
TGTGCCAGCAGTGTGGTACAGGGAGAAAAACTGTTTTTT
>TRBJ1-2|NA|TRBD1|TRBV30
CAWSVWTGDGYTF
TGTGCCTGGAGTGTATGGACAGGGGATGGCTACACCTTC
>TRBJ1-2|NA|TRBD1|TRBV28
CASSFQGQGRGYGYTF
TGTGCCAGCAGTTTCCAAGGACAGGGGCGGGGCTATGGCTACACCTTC
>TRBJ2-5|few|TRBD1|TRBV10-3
CAISSGTGQETQYF
TGTGCCATCAGTTCTGGGACAGGCCAAGAGACCCAGTACTTC
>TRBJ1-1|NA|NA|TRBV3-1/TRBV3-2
CASSQTGYTEAFF
TGTGCCAGCAGCCAAACGGGGTACACTGAAGCTTTCTTT
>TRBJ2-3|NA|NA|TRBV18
CASSLPGSDTQYF
TGTGCCAGCTCACTTCCAGGGTCAGATACGCAGTATTTT
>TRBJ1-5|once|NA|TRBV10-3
CAIINVPGAPDGNQPQHF
TGTGCCATCATTAATGTCCCAGGGGCCCCCGATGGCAATCAGCCCCAGCATTTT
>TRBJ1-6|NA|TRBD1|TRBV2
CASRNGQGASPLHF
TGTGCCAGCAGGAACGGACAGGGCGCTTCACCCCTCCACTTT
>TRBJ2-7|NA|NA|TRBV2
CASTAAGSYEQYF
TGTGCCAGCACGGCCGCAGGCTCCTACGAGCAGTACTTC
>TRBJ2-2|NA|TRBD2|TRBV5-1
CASSWRTSGTGELFF
TGCGCCAGCAGCTGGCGGACTAGCGGCACCGGGGAGCTGTTTTTT
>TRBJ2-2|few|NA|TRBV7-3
CASSLQGDEAGELFF
TGTGCCAGCAGCTTACAAGGGGATGAAGCCGGGGAGCTGTTTTTT
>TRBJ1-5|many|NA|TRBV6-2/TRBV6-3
CASSSDRTLLDANQPQHF
TGTGCCAGCAGCTCTGACAGGACTCTACTCGATGCCAATCAGCCCCAGCATTTT
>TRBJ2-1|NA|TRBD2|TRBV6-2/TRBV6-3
CASSRPGLGEQFF
TGTGCCAGCAGTCGACCGGGACTAGGGGAGCAGTTCTTC